The 6 T cell receptor beta chains reported below all come from one sample, sequenced in a study of OX40 agonist ivuxolimab in advanced cancers. TCRdb's table, derived via immunoSEQ multiplex PCR, lists solely in-frame clones and lacks some. The table records around 64,000 clones, 80% to 95% of them present only once. Sequencing used CD4+ or CD8+ T cells sorted from blood, obtained in a trial of the OX40 agonist ivuxolimab. The receptors were sampled from an adult with an advanced solid tumor such as melanoma, head and neck, liver or kidney cancer.

V gene TRBV7-6 combines with J gene TRBJ1-4, with a weak D call TRBD1 (6 bases). Trimming took 5 bases from V and 5 from J, leaving 21 bases between them. Germline CDR1 reads SGHVS; CDR2 reads FNYEAQ. This CDR3 is built from 17 residues. The chain's CDR3 is CASSPPWAGEGNEKLFF. CDR3 coding DNA: TGTGCCAGCAGCCCCCCTTGGGCAGGGGAGGGGAATGAAAAACTGTTTTTT.

The chain has TRBV12-2 and TRBJ1-5. TRBV12-2 is labeled a pseudogene. The CDR3 length is 19 residues. CDR3 region: CASRLVRQSDRFGGQPQHF. CDR3 nucleotides: TGTGCAAGTCGCTTAGTTCGCCAGTCGGATCGGTTCGGGGGACAGCCCCAGCATTTT.

This clone was recorded only once. J is TRBJ1-6 and V is TRBV2; D might be TRBD1 (5 bases). This CDR3 spans 17 amino acids. CDR1 SNHLY and CDR2 FYNNEI come from the germline V gene. V lost 7 bases and J 0 bases, leaving 16 bases between the germline ends. The CDR3 here is CASKGRESSSYNSPLHF. DNA for the CDR3: TGTGCCAGCAAAGGCAGGGAATCGAGCTCCTATAATTCACCCCTCCACTTT.

This chain joins TRBV7-9 and TRBJ2-2, with a possible D match to TRBD1 (8 bases). The CDR3 length is 16 residues. Germline values: CDR1 SEHNR, CDR2 FQNEAQ (reference sequence). The V end was cut by 4 bases, the J end by 4 bases, with 16 bases between. In DNA, the CDR3 is TGTGCCAGCAGCTCCGGACAGGGAGGGGGCACCGGGGAGCTGTTTTTT. It is translated as CASSSGQGGGTGELFF.

V and J are TRBV9 and TRBJ1-2; D unresolved. V lost 3 bases and J 5 bases, leaving 8 bases between the germline ends. The CDR3 is 12 residues long. Germline assignment: CDR1 SGDLS and CDR2 YYNGEE. The CDR3 bases are TGTGCCAGCAGCGCAACAGAGTATGGCTACACCTTC. Translation gives CASSATEYGYTF.

V usage is TRBV5-1 and J usage is TRBJ2-7; D possibly corresponds to TRBD1 (6 bases). CDR1 is SGHRS, CDR2 YFSETQ, per germline. Trimming took off 0 bases at V and 7 bases at J, with 11 bases between the two ends. This CDR3 has 13 residues. The DNA of the CDR3 is TGCGCCAGCAGCTTGGACAGGGTGTGGGAGCAGTACTTC. It is translated as CASSLDRVWEQYF.